This T cell receptor beta chain was sequenced in a study of blood T cell repertoires in COVID-19. Germline CDR1 is MNHEY and CDR2 is SVGAGI. V shed 10 bases, J shed 9 bases, and the junction held 8 bases outside the gene matches. This CDR3 spans 12 amino acids. Data came from immunoSEQ multiplex PCR; TCRdb stores just in-frame clones and leaves some out. This table holds about 220,000 clones, more than 80% found once. This TCR came from a woman between 35 and 50 years old with acute COVID-19. The rearrangement joins TRBV6-5 to TRBJ1-3, with TRBD1 matching over 8 bases. The specimen was PBMCs or T cells enriched from blood (not recorded which). The CDR3 is CATSDRAGTIYF. In DNA, the CDR3 is TGTGCCACCTCGGACAGGGCTGGCACCATATATTTT.